These 20 T cell receptor beta chains share one sample of origin, sequenced in a study of T cells in Graves' hyperthyroidism and ophthalmopathy. The TCR beta CDR3 regions underwent amplification using RNA transcripts as the source. TCR CDR3 underwent first-round RT-PCR with the HTBI primer set. TCRdb processed the multiplex PCR reads anew with MiXCR; each CDR3 protein has one entry. The repertoire holds about 280,000 distinct CDR3 sequences, with less than 30% as singletons. Sequencing was done on a sample of blood. All receptors come from a man aged 40-55 years with Graves' hyperthyroidism that later progressed to Graves' ophthalmopathy.

The sample holds many counts of this clonotype. The chain combines TRBV5-1 with TRBJ1-6, with 7 positions matching TRBD1. The CDR3 sequence is 15 residues long. V lost 2 bases, J lost 10 bases, and 9 bases stayed unmatched. Germline CDR1 is SGHRS and CDR2 is YFSETQ. DNA of the CDR3: TGCGCCAGCAGCTTAGAGACAGGGACCGACTCACCCCTCCACTTT. Translation: CASSLETGTDSPLHF.

This clonotype was counted ten times or more. The chain joins TRBV2 to TRBJ1-2; TRBD1 might be the D (5 bases). The V gene's germline CDR1 is SNHLY and CDR2 FYNNEI. V lost 2 bases and J 8 bases, leaving 21 bases between the germline ends. The CDR3 is 16 residues long. The DNA for the CDR3 is TGTGCCAGCAGTGAACAGGGTCTGCCCCGCGAAGGAGGCTACACCTTC. Translated, it gives CASSEQGLPREGGYTF.

The table lists this clonotype with many counts. The chain joins TRBV27 to TRBJ1-1, with TRBD1 matching over 7 bases. CDR3 length equals 15 residues. CDR1 is MNHEY, CDR2 SMNVEV, per germline (reference sequence). The V and J ends lost 6 bases and 5 bases, in that order; junction bases with no gene match: 12. The CDR3 DNA sequence: TGTGCCAGCAGCCCATCCATGGCAGGGGGGACTGAAGCTTTCTTT. Encoded protein: CASSPSMAGGTEAFF.

The chain is built from TRBV28 and TRBJ1-5; TRBD1 matches 8 bases. V was clipped by 6 bases and J by 3 bases; unmatched bases: 4. Looked up from germline, CDR1 is MDHEN and CDR2 is SYDVKM. CDR3 length equals 14 residues. The CDR3 here is CASRLGQDNQPQHF. For the CDR3, the DNA is TGTGCCAGCAGATTGGGACAGGACAATCAGCCCCAGCATTTT.

The rearrangement joins TRBV6-5 to TRBJ1-1; D is uncertain. Trimming pared 0 bases from V and 2 bases from J, leaving 10 bases between. The CDR3 loop spans 15 amino acids. Germline-derived CDR1 and CDR2 are MNHEY and SVGAGI. CDR3 residues: CASSYSSLLNTEAFF. CDR3 in DNA: TGTGCCAGCAGTTACTCTTCCTTGTTAAACACTGAAGCTTTCTTT.

V is TRBV6-1 and J is TRBJ1-5; a possible D gene is TRBD1 (5 bases). The CDR3 is made up of 16 amino acids. Germline V gene lookup returns CDR1 MNHNS and CDR2 SASEGT. Trimming removed 6 bases at V and 5 bases at J, with 20 bases between. CDR3 nucleotide sequence: TGTGCCAGCAGCCAGACAAGTTCCCTGGGACATCAGCCCCAGCATTTT. Its translation is CASSQTSSLGHQPQHF.

This clonotype was recorded once. The J gene is TRBJ2-4, the V gene TRBV29-1, with 10 nucleotides matching TRBD2. CDR1 and CDR2 from the germline V gene are SQVTM and ANQGSEA. The CDR3 length is 14 residues. Trimming at V came to 6 bases and at J to 5 bases, leaving 7 bases not matched to a gene. CDR3 DNA: TGCAGCGTATCGGCTAGCGGGAGTCAAAACATTCAGTACTTC. It specifies CSVSASGSQNIQYF. Full variable domain (outside the CDR3, taken from reference TRBV29-1 and TRBJ2-4): SAVISQKPSRDICQRGTSLTIQCQVDSQVTMMFWYRQQPGQSLTLIATANQGSEATYESGFVIDKFPISRPNLTFSTLTVSNMSPEDSSIYLCSVSASGSQNIQYFGAGTRLSVL.

This clonotype was seen ten or more times. The chain has TRBV28 and TRBJ1-1; the D is unclear. The CDR3 runs to 13 residues. CDR1 MDHEN and CDR2 SYDVKM come from the germline V gene. V lost 5 bases and J 0 bases, leaving 7 bases between the germline ends. The CDR3 region is CASSRRLNTEAFF. The CDR3 nucleotides are TGTGCCAGCAGTCGAAGGTTGAACACTGAAGCTTTCTTT.

V usage is TRBV6-2 or TRBV6-3 and J usage is TRBJ1-1; tentative D call: TRBD1 (5 bases). CDR3 length equals 16 residues. The germline V gene encodes CDR1 MNHEY and CDR2 SVGEGT. The germline V and J ends were trimmed by 6 bases and 7 bases, with 24 bases remaining between them. CDR3 DNA: TGTGCCAGCAGGTCTGTTAGGGACGGCGTGACGGGTGAAGCTTTCTTT. This gives the protein CASRSVRDGVTGEAFF.

This clonotype was recorded at least ten times. The CDR3: CSASGTSGRRANEQYF. The CDR3, as DNA: TGCAGTGCCTCCGGGACTAGCGGGAGAAGGGCCAACGAGCAGTACTTC. The chain joins TRBV20-1 to TRBJ2-7; 14 bases are shared with TRBD2. This CDR3 has 16 residues. Germline loops: CDR1 DFQATT, CDR2 SNEGSKA (reference sequence). Unmatched junction bases numbered 12, after V lost 6 bases and J lost 5 bases.

This rearrangement joins TRBV7-6 to TRBJ1-1; the D is unclear. This CDR3 is 15 amino acids long. Germline V gives CDR1 SGHVS, CDR2 FNYEAQ. V was trimmed by 5 bases and J by 4 bases, leaving 17 bases between them. The CDR3 spells CASSPDPYYSTEAFF. In nucleotides, the CDR3 is TGTGCCAGCAGCCCGGATCCCTATTATAGCACTGAAGCTTTCTTT. The whole variable domain, remainder taken from reference TRBV7-6 and TRBJ1-1, is GAGVSQSPRYKVTKRGQDVALRCDPISGHVSLYWYRQALGQGPEFLTYFNYEAQQDKSGLPNDRFSAERPEGSISTLTIQRTEQRDSAMYRCASSPDPYYSTEAFFGQGTRLTVV.

This clonotype occurred a few times. The V gene is TRBV6-1, the J gene TRBJ2-5; TRBD1 matches 9 bases. V lost 3 bases to trimming and J lost 6 bases; unmatched junction nucleotides: 5. This CDR3 is built from 14 residues. Germline values: CDR1 MNHNS, CDR2 SASEGT. CDR3 in DNA: TGTGCCAGCAGTGAGGGACAGGGTTTACAGACCCAGTACTTC. Its translation: CASSEGQGLQTQYF.

The V gene is TRBV20-1, the J gene TRBJ1-5, with D possibly TRBD1 on 5 matching bases. CDR3 size: 15 residues. Trimming removed 3 bases from V and 1 base from J, with 13 bases in between. Germline V CDR1 and CDR2: DFQATT, SNEGSKA (reference sequence). CDR3 coding DNA: TGCAGTGCTAGGGACACCGGGTCGAGCAATCAGCCCCAGCATTTT. Translation: CSARDTGSSNQPQHF.

This clonotype was seen just once. The V gene is TRBV6-5, the J gene TRBJ1-2; possibly TRBD1 for D (5 bases). V was pared by 0 bases and J by 3 bases, with 11 bases between. CDR1 is MNHEY, CDR2 SVGAGI, per germline. The CDR3 length is 15 residues. The CDR3: CASSYSTAGHYGYTF. CDR3 nucleotides: TGTGCCAGCAGTTACTCGACGGCAGGGCACTATGGCTACACCTTC.

There are many counts of this clonotype. This chain connects TRBV28 to TRBJ1-1; a possible D gene is TRBD1 (5 bases). Germline lookup yields CDR1 MDHEN and CDR2 SYDVKM. The CDR3 spans 15 residues. V shed 4 bases and J shed 5 bases, with 17 bases lying between them. In DNA, the CDR3 is TGTGCCAGCAGTTCTCCACGGGGGAGGGGAACTGAAGCTTTCTTT. Translation gives CASSSPRGRGTEAFF.

This clonotype came up many times. V usage is TRBV11-2 and J usage is TRBJ2-2; D is unclear. The CDR3 is 16 amino acids. Per germline, CDR1 SGHAT and CDR2 FQNNGV. V lost 5 bases and J lost 4, with 17 bases in between. The CDR3 sequence: CASSHISPRRTGELFF. The CDR3 region has the DNA TGTGCCAGCAGCCACATATCCCCGAGACGCACCGGGGAGCTGTTTTTT.

This clonotype came up many times. The chain joins TRBV13 to TRBJ1-1; 11 bases are shared with TRBD1. Germline V gives CDR1 PRHDT, CDR2 FYEKMQ (reference sequence). Trimming took 0 bases from V and 11 from J; bases not matched to a gene: 8. The CDR3 is 15 amino acids. CDR3 nucleotides: TGTGCCAGCAGCTTAGGCCGAGGGACAGGGGGTGGGGCTTTCTTT. Protein product: CASSLGRGTGGGAFF.

This clonotype was detected ten times or more. The V gene is TRBV11-3, the J gene TRBJ2-5; maybe TRBD2 (5 bases). CDR1 is SGHNT and CDR2 is YENEEA in the germline V gene. This CDR3 has 13 amino acids. Trimming removed 5 bases at V and 5 bases at J, with 12 bases between. The CDR3 loop is CASSPAQRETQYF. The CDR3 DNA is TGTGCCAGCAGCCCTGCCCAGCGGGAGACCCAGTACTTC. The whole variable domain, remainder taken from reference TRBV11-3 and TRBJ2-5, is EAGVVQSPRYKIIEKKQPVAFWCNPISGHNTLYWYLQNLGQGPELLIRYENEEAVDDSQLPKDRFSAERLKGVDSTLKIQPAELGDSAVYLCASSPAQRETQYFGPGTRLLVL.

This clonotype was picked up many times. V is TRBV12-3 or TRBV12-4 and J is TRBJ1-2; 8 bases align to TRBD1. After removal of 6 bases from V and 10 bases from J, the junction contained 7 bases not matched to a gene. The CDR3 is made up of 12 amino acids. The CDR3: CASSTGTGIYTF. The CDR3 DNA reads TGTGCCAGCAGCACTGGGACAGGAATCTACACCTTC.

In this sample, this clonotype turned up many times. The chain is built from TRBV29-1 and TRBJ1-3; 7 bases fit TRBD1. V dropped 7 bases and J dropped 4; count of bases not matched to a gene: 1. Germline V gives CDR1 SQVTM, CDR2 ANQGSEA. There are 11 residues in the CDR3. CDR3 DNA: TGCAGCGGGGGACAGGGAAACACCATATATTTT. It specifies CSGGQGNTIYF. The whole variable domain, remainder taken from reference TRBV29-1 and TRBJ1-3, is SAVISQKPSRDICQRGTSLTIQCQVDSQVTMMFWYRQQPGQSLTLIATANQGSEATYESGFVIDKFPISRPNLTFSTLTVSNMSPEDSSIYLCSGGQGNTIYFGEGSWLTVV.